This record covers a single TCR beta chain. Its specificity is not known. V dropped 0 bases and J dropped 6 bases, with 12 bases sitting between them. The germline gives CDR1 SEHNR, CDR2 FQNEAQ (reference sequence). This CDR3 spans 14 amino acids. This sample stems from a study of cytomegalovirus exposure and HLA in healthy donors. Study-wide points: HLA restriction was apparent for most CMV-associated TCR beta chains in a later analysis. Diagnosis of cytomegalovirus status made by the classifier reportedly showed high specificity and sensitivity.

Researchers ran the PCR with 60 Vbeta and 13 Jbeta primers. The protocol was immunoSEQ multiplex PCR, while the TCRdb copy is restricted to in-frame clones and leaves out a portion. The sample lists 99,000 or so clones; about three quarters were seen once. The sample taken for sequencing was PBMCs. This chain uses TRBV7-9 with TRBJ2-7; tentatively, D is TRBD1 (6 bases). The receptor's source is a young woman in good health and CMV-seropositive. The CDR3 nucleotides are TGTGCCAGCAGCTTAGCGGGGAGAGGGGGCGAGCAGTACTTC. This codes for CASSLAGRGGEQYF.